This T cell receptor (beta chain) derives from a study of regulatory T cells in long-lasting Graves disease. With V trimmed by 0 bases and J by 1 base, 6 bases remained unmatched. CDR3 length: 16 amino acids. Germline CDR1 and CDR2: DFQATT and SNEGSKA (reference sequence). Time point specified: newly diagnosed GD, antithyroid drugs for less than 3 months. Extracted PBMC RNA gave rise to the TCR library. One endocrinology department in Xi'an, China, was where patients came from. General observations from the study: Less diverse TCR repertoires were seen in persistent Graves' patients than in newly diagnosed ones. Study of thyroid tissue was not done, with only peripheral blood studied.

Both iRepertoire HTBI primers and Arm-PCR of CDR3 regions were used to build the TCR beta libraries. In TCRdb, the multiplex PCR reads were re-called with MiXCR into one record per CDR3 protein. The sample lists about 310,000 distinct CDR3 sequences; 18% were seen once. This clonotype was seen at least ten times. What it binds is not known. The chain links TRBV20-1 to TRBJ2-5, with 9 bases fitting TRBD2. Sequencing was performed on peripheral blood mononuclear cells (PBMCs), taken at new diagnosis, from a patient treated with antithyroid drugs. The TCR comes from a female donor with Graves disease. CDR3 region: CSARDDRAGGQETQYF. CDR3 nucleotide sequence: TGCAGTGCTAGAGATGATCGAGCGGGAGGCCAAGAGACCCAGTACTTC.